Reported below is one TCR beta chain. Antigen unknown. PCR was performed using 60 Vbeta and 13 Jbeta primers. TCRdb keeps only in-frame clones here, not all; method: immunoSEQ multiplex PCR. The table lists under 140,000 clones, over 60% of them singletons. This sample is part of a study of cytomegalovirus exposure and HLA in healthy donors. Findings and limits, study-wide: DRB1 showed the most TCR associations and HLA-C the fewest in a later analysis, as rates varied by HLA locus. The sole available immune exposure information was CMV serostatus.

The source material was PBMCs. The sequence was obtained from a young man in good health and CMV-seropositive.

The CDR3 protein is CASSYLVQGGSDEQFF. CDR3 bases: TGTGCCAGCAGTTACTTGGTACAGGGGGGTTCGGATGAGCAGTTCTTC. V and J are TRBV6-5 and TRBJ2-1; 8 nucleotides match TRBD1. The germline V gene has CDR1 MNHEY and CDR2 SVGAGI. V lost 1 base, J lost 8 bases, and 10 bases stayed unmatched. This CDR3 contains 16 residues.